These 22 T cell receptor beta chains share one sample of origin, sequenced in a study of neurological immune-mediated disorders. TCRdb re-called the 5' RACE reads with MiXCR, one entry per CDR3 protein. The profile shows about 55,000 distinct CDR3 sequences, 3% to 4.5% of them singletons. The sample comprised PBMCs. These TCRs come from a man younger than 45 with multiple sclerosis.

This clonotype was seen a few times. The chain combines TRBV20-1 with TRBJ2-3, with a possible D match to TRBD2 (5 bases). The CDR3 consists of 12 residues. The germline gives CDR1 DFQATT, CDR2 SNEGSKA (reference sequence). V gave up 4 bases and J gave up 2 bases, with 7 bases separating them. As DNA, the CDR3 is TGCAGTGCTACCCGGGACACAGATACGCAGTATTTT. Its translation: CSATRDTDTQYF.

In its sample, this clonotype was seen many times. This chain connects TRBV27 to TRBJ1-2, with 8 bases aligning to TRBD1. The CDR3 contains 12 residues. Germline V CDR1 and CDR2: MNHEY, SMNVEV (reference sequence). The junction had 6 bases not matched to a gene; V was cut back by 9 bases and J by 6 bases. In nucleotides, the CDR3 is TGTGCCAGTCGAACAGGGGGTAATGGCTACACCTTC. This codes for CASRTGGNGYTF.

Details on this clonotype: Because it lacks the conserved phenylalanine or tryptophan at the end, this CDR3 is likely a read error. This chain connects TRBV20-1 to TRBJ1-2, with D possibly being TRBD1 (5 bases). With 6 bases removed from V and 4 bases from J, the gap between germline ends came to 18 bases. This CDR3 has 14 amino acids. Per germline, CDR1 DFQATT and CDR2 SNEGSKA (reference sequence). The CDR3 DNA follows: TGCAGTGCACAACCTTCCGGGACGGCCTATGGCTACACCGTC. Protein product: CSAQPSGTAYGYTV.

This clonotype has a count of ten or more. The chain carries TRBV6-1 and TRBJ2-7; 8 bases are shared with TRBD1. This CDR3 is built from 14 residues. V lost 5 bases to trimming and J lost 5 bases; unmatched junction nucleotides: 8. Germline CDR1 and CDR2: MNHNS and SASEGT. The DNA for the CDR3 is TGTGCCAGCAGTACCGGACAGGGTGGGGACGAGCAGTACTTC. It is translated as CASSTGQGGDEQYF.

This clonotype has a count of ten or more. CDR3 coding DNA: TGTGCCAGCAGCCCCACGGGGGACGAGGGTGTTTCACCCCTCCACTTT. This sequence encodes CASSPTGDEGVSPLHF. J is TRBJ1-6 and V is TRBV28; D is perhaps TRBD1 (5 bases). This CDR3 has 16 residues. CDR1 and CDR2 (germline): MDHEN, SYDVKM. With 6 bases removed from V and 9 bases from J, the gap between germline ends came to 21 bases.

This clonotype was picked up many times. The chain couples TRBV6-5 to TRBJ2-2; a possible D gene is TRBD1 (6 bases). CDR3 length: 14 residues. Per the germline V gene, CDR1 is MNHEY and CDR2 is SVGAGI. V was shortened by 0 bases and J by 7 bases, with 9 bases between the two germline ends. The CDR3 DNA sequence: TGTGCCAGCAGTTACTCAGGGGGTAACGGGGAGCTGTTTTTT. Its protein is CASSYSGGNGELFF.

This clonotype was picked up many times. The junction departs from the called germline gene at one end, perhaps through a read error. CDR3 loop: CSARSSNQPQNF. In DNA form, the CDR3 reads TGCAGTGCTAGGTCTAGCAATCAGCCCCAGAATTTT. The chain is built from TRBV20-1 and TRBJ1-5; D remains ambiguous. This CDR3 is 12 amino acids long. Germline V gives CDR1 DFQATT, CDR2 SNEGSKA (reference sequence).

The chain links TRBV11-3 to TRBJ2-3, with 7 bases fitting TRBD1. Germline CDR1 SGHNT, CDR2 YENEEA. The CDR3 is 14 amino acids. V dropped 4 bases and J dropped 9; count of bases not matched to a gene: 10. The CDR3 bases are TGTGCCAGCAGCTCCTCCTCCGACAGGGTAACGCAGTATTTT. Its translation: CASSSSSDRVTQYF.

This clonotype was seen at least ten times. The chain links TRBV20-1 to TRBJ1-2; TRBD1 is a possible D gene (6 bases). In germline, CDR1 is DFQATT, CDR2 SNEGSKA (reference sequence). Trimming stripped 0 bases from V and 6 bases from J, with 17 bases between. This CDR3 is 15 amino acids long. The CDR3 DNA reads TGCAGTGCTAGAGATTCGCGGCGGGCAGGGGATGGCTACACCTTC. This encodes CSARDSRRAGDGYTF.

Ten or more counts support this clonotype. The rearrangement joins TRBV7-8 to TRBJ2-5; D is possibly TRBD2 (5 bases). V shed 5 bases and J shed 1 base, with 11 bases lying between them. The CDR3 runs 14 residues. Germline values: CDR1 SGHVS, CDR2 FQNEAQ. CDR3 residues: CASSREAGQETQYF. The CDR3 coding sequence is TGTGCCAGCAGCCGAGAGGCGGGCCAAGAGACCCAGTACTTC.

This clonotype was recorded at least ten times. V usage is TRBV20-1 and J usage is TRBJ2-7, with D possibly being TRBD2 (6 bases). The V gene lost 3 bases and the J gene lost 6 bases, with 18 bases spanning the gap. Germline-derived CDR1 and CDR2 are DFQATT and SNEGSKA (reference sequence). The CDR3 runs 14 residues. The CDR3 is CSASFRGLTGEQYF. The CDR3 nucleotides read TGCAGTGCTAGCTTCCGGGGGTTGACGGGCGAGCAGTACTTC.

This clonotype was seen more than once but under ten times. V and J are TRBV6-5 and TRBJ1-5; weak D call: TRBD1 (6 bases). Germline loops: CDR1 MNHEY, CDR2 SVGAGI. The CDR3 runs 15 residues. The ends were cut back, 0 bases at V and 3 bases at J, with 9 bases in the middle. CDR3 in amino acids: CASSYSRTDNQPQHF. DNA for the CDR3: TGTGCCAGCAGTTACTCACGGACAGACAATCAGCCCCAGCATTTT.

This clonotype has just a few counts. This could be a read error, since a much larger clone is one nucleotide away. DNA of the CDR3: TGTGCCAGCAGCGGGACAGGGGGACGAGATACGCAGTATTTT. This sequence encodes CASSGTGGRDTQYF. The gene calls are TRBV12-3 or TRBV12-4 and TRBJ2-3, with 11 bases that match TRBD1. The junction had 4 bases not matched to a gene; V was cut back by 6 bases and J by 5 bases. This CDR3 has 14 amino acids.

The sample holds many counts of this clonotype. The chain links TRBV20-1 to TRBJ1-1; D is ambiguous. This CDR3 is 12 amino acids long. Germline V gene lookup returns CDR1 DFQATT and CDR2 SNEGSKA (reference sequence). Trimming stripped 3 bases from V and 2 bases from J, with 7 bases between. DNA of the CDR3: TGCAGTGCTAGCAGGACTAACACTGAAGCTTTCTTT. Protein: CSASRTNTEAFF.

The sample holds many counts of this clonotype. This rearrangement joins TRBV20-1 to TRBJ2-1; no firm D call. The CDR3 has 12 residues. Germline loops: CDR1 DFQATT, CDR2 SNEGSKA (reference sequence). Between the trimmed V and J ends, which lost 6 bases and 7 bases, there was a span of 13 bases. CDR3 bases: TGCAGTGCCTCGGACCGAACGAATGAGCAGTTCTTC. Its translation is CSASDRTNEQFF.

This clonotype was detected ten times or more. This chain joins TRBV9 and TRBJ2-1, with TRBD2 matching 13 bases. The germline V gene has CDR1 SGDLS and CDR2 YYNGEE. The CDR3 has 15 residues. The V gene end was trimmed by 2 bases and the J gene end by 9 bases; junction bases not matched to a gene: 5. Here the CDR3 DNA reads TGTGCCAGCAGCGTCCCCGGGACTAGCGGGACTGAGCAGTTCTTC. It translates to CASSVPGTSGTEQFF.

This clonotype was found many times. The rearrangement uses TRBV29-1 and TRBJ1-2, with D maybe TRBD1 (6 bases). Germline V gene lookup returns CDR1 SQVTM and CDR2 ANQGSEA. The V and J ends lost 7 bases and 7 bases respectively, with 10 bases between them. This CDR3 is built from 10 residues. CDR3 sequence (DNA): TGCAGCGCAGGGACAAGTGGCTACACCTTC. It codes for CSAGTSGYTF.

This clonotype was observed at least ten times. The chain joins TRBV20-1 to TRBJ1-2; D is ambiguous. CDR1 DFQATT and CDR2 SNEGSKA come from the germline V gene (reference sequence). The CDR3 runs to 13 residues. V lost 6 bases to trimming and J lost 0 bases, with 11 bases between them. The CDR3 sequence: CSAVWAANYGYTF. CDR3 nucleotides: TGCAGTGCCGTCTGGGCAGCTAACTATGGCTACACCTTC.

This clonotype was found a few times. The CDR3 is CASRKRAGKLSYNEQFF. The CDR3 region has the DNA TGTGCCAGCAGGAAAAGGGCGGGGAAACTATCCTACAATGAGCAGTTCTTC. The chain joins TRBV9 to TRBJ2-1, with D possibly being TRBD2 (6 bases). Germline V lookup: CDR1 SGDLS, CDR2 YYNGEE. This CDR3 spans 17 amino acids. Trimming took 5 bases from V and 1 from J, leaving 19 bases between them.

This clonotype has ten or more counts. This chain links TRBV6-6 with TRBJ1-4; TRBD1 agrees at 7 bases. V trimming: 5 bases; J trimming: 6 bases; junction bases outside the gene matches: 9. This CDR3 region has 15 residues. Germline V gene data show CDR1 as MNHNY and CDR2 as SVGAGI (reference sequence). The CDR3 sequence is CASSTRTGVDEKLFF. The CDR3, as DNA: TGTGCCAGCAGTACCCGAACAGGGGTGGATGAAAAACTGTTTTTT.

Many counts were recorded for this clonotype. The V and J genes are TRBV3-1 and TRBJ2-7; D is unclear. Germline CDR1 LGHDT, CDR2 YNNKEL (reference sequence). The CDR3 has 15 residues. Trimming took off 1 base at V and 0 bases at J, with 10 bases between the two ends. The CDR3 DNA is TGTGCCAGCAGCCAAGGAGTTAGTAGCTCCTACGAGCAGTACTTC. Translating it yields CASSQGVSSSYEQYF.

This clonotype showed up many times. This chain joins TRBV4-1 and TRBJ1-1; 7 bases agree with TRBD1. The junction had 6 bases not matched to a gene; V was cut back by 8 bases and J by 0 bases. This CDR3 region has 14 residues. The germline gives CDR1 MGHRA, CDR2 YSYEKL. CDR3 nucleotide sequence: TGCGCCAGCGCCGGGACAGTCATGAACACTGAAGCTTTCTTT. Protein product: CASAGTVMNTEAFF.